A selection of T cell receptor beta chains follows, all from one sample in a study of read filtering for tumor transcriptome and immune sequencing. TCRdb ran MiXCR on the reads and lists one entry per CDR3 protein. This table has tens of thousands of distinct CDR3 sequences, approximately 15% appearing once. What was sequenced was a population of CD138-negative cells sorted from bone marrow. The receptor source for this set is a donor at least 40 years old with multiple myeloma. Both conserved end residues are part of each CDR3. The order of the fields is D gene, V gene, clone size, J gene, CDR3 DNA, CDR3 protein. The D gene is left open where the match is weak. Clone sizes are given selectively: once, few, many, or a class where the clone is expanded.

D: TRBD1; V: TRBV20-1; size: many; J: TRBJ2-7; DNA: TGCAGTGCTAGCAGGGGGTTGGACGAGCAGTACTTC; CDR3: CSASRGLDEQYF
D: -; V: TRBV5-6; size: many; J: TRBJ1-1; DNA: TGTGCCAGCAGCTTGTTCGGGGCAGAAGCTTTCTTT; CDR3: CASSLFGAEAFF
D: -; V: TRBV28; size: many; J: TRBJ2-3; DNA: TGTGCCAGCAGCCGCCCACCAGGGGATACGCAGTATTTT; CDR3: CASSRPPGDTQYF
D: -; V: TRBV12-3/TRBV12-4; size: many; J: TRBJ2-7; DNA: TGTGCCAGCAGCCCAGGCCGAACCTCCTACGAGCAGTACTTC; CDR3: CASSPGRTSYEQYF
D: -; V: TRBV6-2/TRBV6-3; size: many; J: TRBJ1-1; DNA: TGTGCCAGCAGTCCACCCACAGACCGAGGGACTGAAGCTTTCTTT; CDR3: CASSPPTDRGTEAFF
D: -; V: TRBV19; size: many; J: TRBJ1-2; DNA: TGTGCCAGTAGTATAGATCGGATCAGTAGGGGCTACACCTTC; CDR3: CASSIDRISRGYTF
D: -; V: TRBV6-1; size: many; J: TRBJ2-1; DNA: TGTGCCAGCAGTGAACAGGGAGTAGGTGAGCAGTTCTTC; CDR3: CASSEQGVGEQFF
D: -; V: TRBV7-8; size: many; J: TRBJ1-1; DNA: TGCGCCAGCAGCCCCGGACAGATGAACACTGAAGCTTTCTTT; CDR3: CASSPGQMNTEAFF
D: -; V: TRBV7-9; size: many; J: TRBJ1-4; DNA: TGTGCCAGCAGCCTCCCGAGCACAACTAATGAAAAACGGTTTTTT; CDR3: CASSLPSTTNEKRFF
D: -; V: TRBV20-1; size: many; J: TRBJ1-5; DNA: TGCAGTGCTAGAGAAGGGCGACAGCCCCAGCATTTT; CDR3: CSAREGRQPQHF
D: -; V: TRBV18; size: many; J: TRBJ2-3; DNA: TGTGCCAGCTCTGGGCCTGGAGGGGAGTCCTCAGATACGCAGTATTTT; CDR3: CASSGPGGESSDTQYF
D: -; V: TRBV14; size: many; J: TRBJ2-7; DNA: TGTGCCAGCAGCTCAAGGTCCGGGTTTGAGGCCTACGAGCAGTACTTC; CDR3: CASSSRSGFEAYEQYF
D: -; V: TRBV7-2; size: many; J: TRBJ1-2; DNA: TGTGCCAGCAGCCCCAAGACCGGGGCGGGAGTCTATGGCTACACCTTC; CDR3: CASSPKTGAGVYGYTF
D: -; V: TRBV18; size: -; J: TRBJ2-7; DNA: TGTGCCAGCTCACCGCCGGGAGCGACCCACGAGCAGTACTTC; CDR3: CASSPPGATHEQYF
D: -; V: TRBV4-3; size: -; J: TRBJ2-2; DNA: TGCGCCAGCAGCCAAGATTTTCGCGGGACGAACACCGGGGAGCTGTTTTTT; CDR3: CASSQDFRGTNTGELFF
D: TRBD1; V: TRBV28; size: many; J: TRBJ1-4; DNA: TGTGCCAGCAGTTGGCCGGGACAGGGAGGTGAAAAACTGTTTTTT; CDR3: CASSWPGQGGEKLFF
D: -; V: TRBV13; size: once; J: TRBJ1-1; DNA: TGTGCCAGCAGCTTAGAGGCGAACACTGAAGCTTTCTTT; CDR3: CASSLEANTEAFF
D: -; V: TRBV20-1; size: many; J: TRBJ1-4; DNA: TGCAGTGCGCCGAAGGGTAATGAAAAACTGTTTTTT; CDR3: CSAPKGNEKLFF
D: -; V: TRBV2; size: medium-sized; J: TRBJ2-1; DNA: TGTGCCAGCAGTGAGCCCCGGGACGATACAATCGATGAGCAGTTCTTC; CDR3: CASSEPRDDTIDEQFF
D: -; V: TRBV28; size: -; J: TRBJ2-3; DNA: TGTGTCAGCAGTCCTGCCCCGGCTAGCGGACCTCCAGGGGGCACAGATACGCAGTATTTT; CDR3: CVSSPAPASGPPGGTDTQYF
D: -; V: TRBV5-5; size: many; J: TRBJ2-1; DNA: TGTGCCAGCAGCTTGGCGGGGGCCTTCCCCAATGAGCAGTTCTTC; CDR3: CASSLAGAFPNEQFF
D: -; V: TRBV7-3; size: many; J: TRBJ2-2; DNA: TGTGCCAGCAGCGGTGTACTAAACACCGGGGAGCTGTTTTTT; CDR3: CASSGVLNTGELFF
D: -; V: TRBV6-2/TRBV6-3; size: many; J: TRBJ2-1; DNA: TGTGCCAGCAGTCCCCTCCCGGGGTCCTACAATGAGCAGTTCTTC; CDR3: CASSPLPGSYNEQFF
D: -; V: TRBV7-2; size: many; J: TRBJ2-4; DNA: TGTGCCAGCAGCCGTACGGCTAACATTCAGTACTTC; CDR3: CASSRTANIQYF
D: -; V: TRBV11-2; size: many; J: TRBJ1-2; DNA: TGTGCCAGCAGCTTAGCCTTAGAAGCTAACTATGGCTACACCTTC; CDR3: CASSLALEANYGYTF
D: -; V: TRBV24-1; size: many; J: TRBJ2-5; DNA: TGTGCCACCAGTGATTTCCGGTCTTCAACAGAGACCCAGTACTTC; CDR3: CATSDFRSSTETQYF
D: TRBD2; V: TRBV7-9; size: many; J: TRBJ2-1; DNA: TGTGCCAGCAGTCTTGCCACTAGCGCTAACAATGAGCAGTTCTTC; CDR3: CASSLATSANNEQFF
D: -; V: TRBV29-1; size: many; J: TRBJ1-5; DNA: TGCAGCGTTGGGGAGGTTAGCAATCAGCCCCAGCATTTT; CDR3: CSVGEVSNQPQHF
D: -; V: TRBV7-6; size: many; J: TRBJ2-5; DNA: TGTGCCAGCAGCTTACAGACCGGGACTCACATGACCCAGTACTTC; CDR3: CASSLQTGTHMTQYF
D: TRBD1; V: TRBV2; size: many; J: TRBJ1-1; DNA: TGTGCCAGCAGGGAGGCGGACAGGGCAGCTTTCTTT; CDR3: CASREADRAAFF
D: TRBD1; V: TRBV7-9; size: many; J: TRBJ2-1; DNA: TGTGCCAGCAGCTTTGACCCGGGACAGGGGAAGGAAGAGCAGTTCTTC; CDR3: CASSFDPGQGKEEQFF
D: -; V: TRBV25-1; size: many; J: TRBJ2-4; DNA: TGTGCCAGCAGTGTTTTTCCCGACAGGTCCCTCCGAGCCAAAAACATTCAGTACTTC; CDR3: CASSVFPDRSLRAKNIQYF
D: -; V: TRBV6-1; size: many; J: TRBJ2-1; DNA: TGTGCCAGCAGGTCCGAAGCGGGCCTCTACAATGAGCAGTTCTTC; CDR3: CASRSEAGLYNEQFF
D: -; V: TRBV5-1; size: many; J: TRBJ2-7; DNA: TGCGCCAGCAGCTCAGCAACAGGACAGAGCTTCTACGAGCAGTACTTC; CDR3: CASSSATGQSFYEQYF
D: TRBD1; V: TRBV20-1; size: many; J: TRBJ2-1; DNA: TGCAGTGCTAGAGACCCGACAGGGGTGAACTACAATGAGCAGTTCTTC; CDR3: CSARDPTGVNYNEQFF
D: -; V: TRBV6-1; size: few; J: TRBJ2-1; DNA: TGTGCCAGCAGCCTCAGACAGGGAGGAAACAATGAGCAGTTCTTC; CDR3: CASSLRQGGNNEQFF
D: -; V: TRBV7-9; size: many; J: TRBJ2-5; DNA: TGTGCCAGCTGCCTAAACGAGCTACAAGAGACCCAGTACTTC; CDR3: CASCLNELQETQYF
D: TRBD2; V: TRBV10-2; size: many; J: TRBJ2-3; DNA: TGCGCCAGCAGTGACCGCGGGAGCAGGGATACGCAGTATTTT; CDR3: CASSDRGSRDTQYF
D: -; V: TRBV29-1; size: many; J: TRBJ2-1; DNA: TGCAGCGTTGGAAATTCCCTGCAGGGGGGTGAGCAGTTCTTC; CDR3: CSVGNSLQGGEQFF
D: -; V: TRBV6-2/TRBV6-3; size: many; J: TRBJ2-5; DNA: TGTGCCAGCAGTTACTCGTGGACCCAAGAGACCCAGTACTTC; CDR3: CASSYSWTQETQYF
D: TRBD2; V: TRBV7-9; size: -; J: TRBJ2-3; DNA: TGTGCCAACAGCCGGGACTACCCCACAGATACGCCGTATTTT; CDR3: CANSRDYPTDTPYF
D: -; V: TRBV20-1; size: many; J: TRBJ1-4; DNA: TGCAGTGCTAGAGATTTTACAGGGCCTAATGAAAAACTGTTTTTT; CDR3: CSARDFTGPNEKLFF
D: TRBD2; V: TRBV20-1; size: many; J: TRBJ2-1; DNA: TGCAGTGCTACCAGTACTAGCGGGAGCTTCTACAATGAGCAGTTCTTC; CDR3: CSATSTSGSFYNEQFF
D: TRBD2; V: TRBV6-6; size: few; J: TRBJ2-5; DNA: TGTGCCAGCAAGGCTAGCGGAAACCAAGAGACCCAGTACTTC; CDR3: CASKASGNQETQYF
D: -; V: TRBV4-2; size: many; J: TRBJ2-1; DNA: TGTGCCAGCAGCCAAGAATCGGAGGCGCCATACAATGAGCAGTTCTTC; CDR3: CASSQESEAPYNEQFF
D: TRBD1; V: TRBV2; size: many; J: TRBJ1-5; DNA: TGTGCCAGCAGAACAGGGGGCGGCAATCAGCCCCAGCATTTT; CDR3: CASRTGGGNQPQHF
D: -; V: TRBV5-1; size: many; J: TRBJ2-1; DNA: TGCGCCAGCACCCTTGGGTTGGGGGGCTCCTACAATGAGCAGTTCTTC; CDR3: CASTLGLGGSYNEQFF
D: TRBD2; V: TRBV20-1; size: many; J: TRBJ2-1; DNA: TGCAGTGCTAGCGTATGGTTGGTAGCGGGAGACGTTGAGCAGTTCTTC; CDR3: CSASVWLVAGDVEQFF
D: -; V: TRBV7-9; size: many; J: TRBJ1-1; DNA: TGTGCCAGCAGCCCCATCCAGTCGCCTGAAGCTTTCTTT; CDR3: CASSPIQSPEAFF
D: -; V: TRBV30; size: few; J: TRBJ2-5; DNA: TGTGCCTGGAGTGAGGACAGAGTAGAGACCCAGTACTTC; CDR3: CAWSEDRVETQYF
D: -; V: TRBV9; size: many; J: TRBJ1-6; DNA: TGTGCCAGCAGCGTAGGATCCCATAATTCACCCCTCCACTTT; CDR3: CASSVGSHNSPLHF
D: -; V: TRBV6-1; size: many; J: TRBJ2-3; DNA: TGTGCCAGCAGTGAAGCGGGGGCTACCGGGTTCCTTTTT; CDR3: CASSEAGATGFLF
D: -; V: TRBV29-1; size: many; J: TRBJ2-6; DNA: TGCAGCGTTGAAATCAGGGCTGATGGGGCCAACGTCCTGACTTTC; CDR3: CSVEIRADGANVLTF
D: TRBD1; V: TRBV19; size: many; J: TRBJ2-7; DNA: TGTGCCAGTAGCCCCCCTGGGGACAGACCTGAGCAGCAGTACTTC; CDR3: CASSPPGDRPEQQYF
D: -; V: TRBV12-5; size: many; J: TRBJ2-5; DNA: TGTGCTAGTGGTTTGGTGGGGGAATGGGGTGAGACCCAGTACTTC; CDR3: CASGLVGEWGETQYF
D: -; V: TRBV6-5; size: -; J: TRBJ2-7; DNA: TGTGCCAGCAGTTACTCGGGGGAGCAGTGCTTC; CDR3: CASSYSGEQCF
D: TRBD2; V: TRBV20-1; size: many; J: TRBJ2-1; DNA: TGCAGTGCTAGAGTCACGGGACTAGCGGGGTCCAATGAGCAGTTCTTC; CDR3: CSARVTGLAGSNEQFF